The rows below give T cell receptor beta chains drawn from one sample of a study of shared clonotypes between healthy human individuals. The data were produced by immunoSEQ multiplex PCR, yet TCRdb's version contains in-frame clones alone and is incomplete. Of 600,000 to 750,000 clones detected, over 60% appear once; the ten largest clones hold 1.8%. The sample comprised memory CD4+ T cells sorted from blood. These receptors were collected from a young woman in good health. The CDR3 runs from the conserved cysteine through the conserved F or W. Each record gives: V gene, D gene, J gene, clone size, CDR3 protein, CDR3 DNA. The D gene is left open where the match is weak. Rows give clone size only sometimes, using once, few, many, or a class for an expanded clone.

TRBV9	.	TRBJ2-7	.	CASSVGPQGSGEQYF	TGTGCCAGCAGCGTAGGCCCCCAGGGATCGGGCGAGCAGTACTTC
TRBV28	.	TRBJ2-4	.	CASSLSRSSRGGLAKNIQYF	TGTGCCAGCAGTTTATCCCGATCGTCTAGGGGAGGCCTAGCCAAAAACATTCAGTACTTC
TRBV19	TRBD1	TRBJ2-1	.	CASSIGQGMANEQFF	TGTGCCAGTAGTATAGGACAGGGTATGGCCAATGAGCAGTTCTTC
TRBV2	.	TRBJ2-7	.	CASNGQGTYEQYF	TGTGCCAGCAATGGGCAGGGGACCTACGAGCAGTACTTC
TRBV15	.	TRBJ2-7	.	CATSRGSTIYEQYF	TGTGCCACCAGCAGGGGCTCCACCATTTACGAGCAGTACTTC
TRBV6-1	.	TRBJ1-3	once	CASSEIGSGNTIYF	TGTGCCAGCAGTGAAATCGGCTCTGGAAACACCATATATTTT
TRBV18	.	TRBJ1-2	.	CASSPPGWGANYGYTF	TGTGCCAGCTCACCCCCCGGATGGGGAGCTAACTATGGCTACACCTTC
TRBV28	.	TRBJ2-7	.	CASSRAGEQYF	TGTGCCAGCAGTAGGGCTGGCGAGCAGTACTTC
TRBV7-9	.	TRBJ1-6	.	CASSLEGAYSPLHF	TGTGCCAGCAGCTTGGAAGGGGCGTATTCACCCCTCCACTTT
TRBV27	.	TRBJ2-5	.	CASSLSWAIFGETQYF	TGTGCCAGCAGTTTATCTTGGGCAATTTTTGGAGAGACCCAGTACTTC
TRBV18	TRBD2	TRBJ2-1	.	CASSPRMIAGVAQEQFF	TGTGCCAGCTCACCAAGGATGATAGCGGGAGTTGCTCAGGAGCAGTTCTTC
TRBV5-4	.	TRBJ2-2	once	CASSLPSDFTGELFF	TGTGCCAGCAGCTTGCCTAGCGATTTCACCGGGGAGCTGTTTTTT
TRBV7-3	.	TRBJ1-4	.	CASSFSGSGGGEKLFF	TGTGCCAGCAGCTTTAGTGGGTCGGGTGGAGGTGAAAAACTGTTTTTT
TRBV5-1	TRBD2	TRBJ2-7	.	CASSLGTSGTYEQYF	TGCGCCAGCAGCCTTGGGACTAGCGGAACCTACGAGCAGTACTTC
TRBV6-5	TRBD1	TRBJ2-7	.	CASTGQGATYEQYF	TGTGCCAGCACGGGACAGGGGGCGACCTACGAGCAGTACTTC
TRBV28	TRBD2	TRBJ2-3	.	CASSPGTSGSTDTQYF	TGTGCCAGCAGTCCCGGTACTAGCGGGTCTACAGATACGCAGTATTTT
TRBV10-3	TRBD2	TRBJ2-1	.	CAISELAGVGEQFF	TGTGCCATCAGTGAACTAGCGGGAGTTGGGGAGCAGTTCTTC
TRBV28	TRBD2	TRBJ2-7	.	CASSKGTSGSYEQYF	TGTGCCAGCAGCAAAGGGACTAGCGGATCCTACGAGCAGTACTTC
TRBV6-6	.	TRBJ2-3	.	CASVGSTDTQYF	TGTGCCAGCGTGGGTAGCACAGATACGCAGTATTTT
TRBV6-5	.	TRBJ1-2	.	CASSYSLVQANYGYTF	TGTGCCAGCAGTTACTCGTTAGTCCAGGCTAACTATGGCTACACCTTC
TRBV19	.	TRBJ2-5	.	CASSILETQYF	TGTGCCAGTAGTATATTAGAGACCCAGTACTTC
TRBV19	.	TRBJ1-5	.	CASSPPQEGSQPQHF	TGTGCCAGTAGTCCCCCGCAGGAGGGGTCTCAGCCCCAGCATTTT
TRBV2	.	TRBJ1-6	.	CASSDSMWSPLHF	TGTGCCAGCAGTGATTCGATGTGGTCACCCCTCCACTTT
TRBV18	.	TRBJ2-5	.	CASSPIQGQETQYF	TGTGCCAGCTCACCAATACAGGGCCAAGAGACCCAGTACTTC
TRBV18	.	TRBJ1-5	.	CASSPRQIHSNQPQHF	TGTGCCAGCTCACCCCGACAGATTCATAGCAATCAGCCCCAGCATTTT
TRBV25-1	.	TRBJ2-1	few	CASSARPGGEDEQFF	TGTGCCAGCAGTGCCCGACCGGGTGGTGAAGATGAGCAGTTCTTC
TRBV19	TRBD1	TRBJ1-3	.	CASTLTGRRNTIYF	TGTGCCAGTACCCTGACAGGGCGTAGGAACACCATATATTTT
TRBV11-3	.	TRBJ2-2	few	CASSPSASVNTGELFF	TGTGCCAGCAGCCCCTCAGCTAGCGTGAACACCGGGGAGCTGTTTTTT
TRBV28	.	TRBJ1-2	many	CASRPLWIQGPIYGYTF	TGTGCCAGCCGACCCCTTTGGATTCAGGGGCCGATCTATGGCTACACCTTC
TRBV27	TRBD2	TRBJ2-1	.	CASSTLAGGGYNEQFF	TGTGCCAGCAGCACCCTAGCGGGAGGGGGCTACAATGAGCAGTTCTTC
TRBV20-1	.	TRBJ2-2	.	CSAPGPGELFF	TGCAGTGCCCCCGGGCCCGGGGAGCTGTTTTTT
TRBV6-1	.	TRBJ2-1	.	CASSEAPQAYNEQFF	TGTGCCAGCAGTGAAGCCCCCCAGGCCTACAATGAGCAGTTCTTC
TRBV19	.	TRBJ2-6	.	CASSIDVAGAANVLTF	TGTGCCAGTAGTATAGATGTGGCGGGGGCGGCCAACGTCCTGACTTTC
TRBV19	TRBD1	TRBJ2-1	few	CASRMTGGMVNEQFF	TGTGCCAGTAGGATGACAGGGGGAATGGTCAATGAGCAGTTCTTC
TRBV14	.	TRBJ2-5	.	CASSQDLAYQETQYF	TGTGCCAGCAGCCAAGACCTAGCTTACCAAGAGACCCAGTACTTC
TRBV6-8	TRBD2	TRBJ2-1	.	CASSSSAQRENNEQFF	TGTGCCAGCAGTTCTAGTGCCCAGCGGGAGAACAATGAGCAGTTCTTC
TRBV27	.	TRBJ1-2	.	CASSFAGINYGYTF	TGTGCCAGCAGTTTCGCAGGGATTAACTATGGCTACACCTTC
TRBV6-5	TRBD1	TRBJ2-6	.	CASSSTGAGANVLTF	TGTGCCAGCAGTTCTACAGGGGCTGGGGCCAACGTCCTGACTTTC
TRBV7-6	.	TRBJ2-7	.	CASSLVPPAGSRSYEQYF	TGTGCCAGCAGCTTAGTCCCTCCTGCTGGGTCGCGTTCCTACGAGCAGTACTTC
TRBV28	.	TRBJ1-4	.	CASSLYRRKVELFF	TGTGCCAGCAGTTTATACAGGCGAAAGGTGGAACTGTTTTTT
TRBV30	.	TRBJ2-6	.	CAGTSSSGANVLTF	TGTGCCGGGACTTCTAGCTCTGGGGCCAACGTCCTGACTTTC
TRBV7-8	.	TRBJ2-5	.	CASSSETISSETQYF	TGTGCCAGCAGCTCCGAGACTATTTCTTCAGAGACCCAGTACTTC
TRBV5-1	.	TRBJ1-2	.	CASSPALRVYGYTF	TGCGCCAGCAGCCCCGCACTCCGGGTCTATGGCTACACCTTC
TRBV7-6	TRBD1	TRBJ1-5	.	CASSLEQGGNQPQHF	TGTGCCAGCAGCTTAGAACAGGGGGGTAATCAGCCCCAGCATTTT
TRBV5-6	TRBD2	TRBJ2-1	few	CASSVSGEQFF	TGTGCCAGCAGCGTTAGCGGGGAGCAGTTCTTC
TRBV5-6	TRBD2	TRBJ2-1	few	CASSAEGLAGFNEQFF	TGTGCCAGCAGCGCCGAGGGACTAGCGGGATTCAATGAGCAGTTCTTC
TRBV7-8	.	TRBJ1-3	.	CASSLARLGGSGNTIYF	TGTGCCAGCAGCTTAGCGCGTCTGGGGGGGTCTGGAAACACCATATATTTT
TRBV19	.	TRBJ2-3	.	CASTRPGVSDTQYF	TGTGCCAGCACTCGTCCGGGAGTATCAGATACGCAGTATTTT
TRBV2	TRBD1	TRBJ2-7	many	CASSEGGQGIYEQYF	TGTGCCAGCAGTGAAGGCGGACAGGGGATCTACGAGCAGTACTTC